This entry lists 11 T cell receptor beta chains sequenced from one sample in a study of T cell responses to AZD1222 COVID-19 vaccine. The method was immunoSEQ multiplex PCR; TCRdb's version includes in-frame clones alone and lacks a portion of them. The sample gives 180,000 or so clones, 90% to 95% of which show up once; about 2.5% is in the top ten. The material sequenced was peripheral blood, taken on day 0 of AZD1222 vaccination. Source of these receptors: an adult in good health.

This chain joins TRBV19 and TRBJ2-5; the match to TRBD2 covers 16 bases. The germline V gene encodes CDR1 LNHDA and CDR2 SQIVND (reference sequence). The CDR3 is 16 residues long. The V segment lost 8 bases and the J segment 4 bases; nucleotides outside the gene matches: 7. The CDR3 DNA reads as TGTGCCAGTGGAGGGACTAGCGGGAGGGCCTCAGAGACCCAGTACTTC. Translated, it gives CASGGTSGRASETQYF.

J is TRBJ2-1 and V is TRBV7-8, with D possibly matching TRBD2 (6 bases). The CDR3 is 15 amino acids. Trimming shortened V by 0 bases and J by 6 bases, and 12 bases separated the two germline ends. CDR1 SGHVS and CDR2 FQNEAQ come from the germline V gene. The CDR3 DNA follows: TGTGCCAGCAGCTTAGCCGGGACTTGGGGCAATGAGCAGTTCTTC. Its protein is CASSLAGTWGNEQFF.

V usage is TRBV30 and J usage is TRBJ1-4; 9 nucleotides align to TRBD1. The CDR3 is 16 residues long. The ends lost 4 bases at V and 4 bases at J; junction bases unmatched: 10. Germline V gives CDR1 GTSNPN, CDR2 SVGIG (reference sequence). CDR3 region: CAWTPGETGGNEKLFF. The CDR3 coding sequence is TGTGCCTGGACTCCCGGGGAGACAGGGGGTAATGAAAAACTGTTTTTT.

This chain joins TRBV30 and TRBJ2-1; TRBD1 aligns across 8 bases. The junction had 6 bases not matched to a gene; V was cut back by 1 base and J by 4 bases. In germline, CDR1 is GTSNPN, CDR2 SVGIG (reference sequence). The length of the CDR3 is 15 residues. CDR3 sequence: CAWSGRTGFYNEQFF. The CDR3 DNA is TGTGCCTGGAGTGGCAGGACAGGGTTTTACAATGAGCAGTTCTTC. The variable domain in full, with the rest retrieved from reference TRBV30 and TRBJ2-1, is SQTIHQWPATLVQPVGSPLSLECTVEGTSNPNLYWYRQAAGRGLQLLFYSVGIGQISSEVPQNLSASRPQDRQFILSSKKLLLSDSGFYLCAWSGRTGFYNEQFFGPGTRLTVL.

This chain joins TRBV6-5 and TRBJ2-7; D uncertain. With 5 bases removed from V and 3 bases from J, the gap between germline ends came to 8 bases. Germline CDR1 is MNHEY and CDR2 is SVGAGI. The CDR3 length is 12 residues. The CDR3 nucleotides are TGTGCCAGCAGTCTAGACAACTACGAGCAGTACTTC. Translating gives CASSLDNYEQYF.

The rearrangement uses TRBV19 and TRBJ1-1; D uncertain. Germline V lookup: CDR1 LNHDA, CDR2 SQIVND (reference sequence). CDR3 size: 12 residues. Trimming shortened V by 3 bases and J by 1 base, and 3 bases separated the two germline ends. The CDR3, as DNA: TGTGCCAGTAGTATCAGGAACACTGAAGCTTTCTTT. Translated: CASSIRNTEAFF. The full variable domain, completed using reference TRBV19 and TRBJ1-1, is DGGITQSPKYLFRKEGQNVTLSCEQNLNHDAMYWYRQDPGQGLRLIYYSQIVNDFQKGDIAEGYSVSREKKESFPLTVTSAQKNPTAFYLCASSIRNTEAFFGQGTRLTVV.

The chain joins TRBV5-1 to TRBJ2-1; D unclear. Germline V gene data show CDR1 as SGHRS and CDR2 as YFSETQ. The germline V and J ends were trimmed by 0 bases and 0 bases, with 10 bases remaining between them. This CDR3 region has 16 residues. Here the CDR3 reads CASSLEHLSSYNEQFF. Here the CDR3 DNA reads TGCGCCAGCAGCTTGGAACACCTGAGCTCCTACAATGAGCAGTTCTTC.

CDR3 in DNA: TGTGCCAGCAGTGCCGGGACAGTGAACTATGGCTACACCTTC. It is translated as CASSAGTVNYGYTF. The chain links TRBV2 to TRBJ1-2; 7 nucleotides agree with TRBD1. J lost 2 bases, V lost 4 bases, and 4 bases had no gene match. CDR1 and CDR2 (germline): SNHLY, FYNNEI. The CDR3 contains 14 residues. Full variable domain (outside the CDR3, taken from reference TRBV2 and TRBJ1-2): EPEVTQTPSHQVTQMGQEVILRCVPISNHLYFYWYRQILGQKVEFLVSFYNNEISEKSEIFDDQFSVERPDGSNFTLKIRSTKLEDSAMYFCASSAGTVNYGYTFGSGTRLTVV.

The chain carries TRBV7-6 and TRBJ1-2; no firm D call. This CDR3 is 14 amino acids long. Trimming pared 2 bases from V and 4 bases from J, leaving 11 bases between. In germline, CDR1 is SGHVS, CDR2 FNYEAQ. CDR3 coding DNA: TGTGCCAGCAGCTTACTACCAGAAACCTATGGCTACACCTTC. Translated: CASSLLPETYGYTF.

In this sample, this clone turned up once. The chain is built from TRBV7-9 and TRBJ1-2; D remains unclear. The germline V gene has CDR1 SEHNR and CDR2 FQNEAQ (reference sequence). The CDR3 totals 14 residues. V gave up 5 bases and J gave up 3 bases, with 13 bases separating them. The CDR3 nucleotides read TGTGCCAGCAGCCAAGGGATGGGGTACTATGGCTACACCTTC. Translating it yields CASSQGMGYYGYTF. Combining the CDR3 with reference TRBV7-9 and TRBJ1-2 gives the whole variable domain DTGVSQNPRHKITKRGQNVTFRCDPISEHNRLYWYRQTLGQGPEFLTYFQNEAQLEKSRLLSDRFSAERPKGSFSTLEIQRTEQGDSAMYLCASSQGMGYYGYTFGSGTRLTVV.

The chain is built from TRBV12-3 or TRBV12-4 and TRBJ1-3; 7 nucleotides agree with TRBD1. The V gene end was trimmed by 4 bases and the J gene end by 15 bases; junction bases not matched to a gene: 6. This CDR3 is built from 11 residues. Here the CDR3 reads CASSWTGTAYF. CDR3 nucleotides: TGTGCCAGCAGTTGGACCGGGACAGCATATTTT.